What follows describes a single TCR beta chain. This specimen comes from a study of blood T cell repertoires in COVID-19. Study-level background: Italy, Spain and the United States were the sources of the convalescent and acute COVID-19 samples.

Germline V gene data show CDR1 as LGHDT and CDR2 as YNNKEL (reference sequence). V lost 4 bases to trimming and J lost 4 bases; unmatched junction nucleotides: 5. The length of the CDR3 is 15 residues. The authors' processing: For nucleated cells, counts were estimated from reference gene primer amplification. Some clones are missing from TCRdb's copy, which holds only in-frame ones; the method was immunoSEQ multiplex PCR. V and J calls plus clone size are reproduced from that table; the DNA served to infer D and trimming. This table holds 120,000 to 150,000 clones, more than 80% found once. The chain uses TRBV3-1 (or the pseudogene TRBV3-2) and TRBJ1-5; 9 bases agree with TRBD1. Input material: peripheral blood. This clonotype originated in a human donor with acute or convalescent COVID-19. The donor label of this sample is uncertain. The CDR3 DNA sequence: TGTGCCAGCAGCCTTGGGACAGGGAGTAATCAGCCCCAGCATTTT. Translation gives CASSLGTGSNQPQHF.